Only a few counts were recorded for the clone carrying this T cell receptor (beta chain). Antigen specificity is unknown. The record originates from a study of radiation and T cells in renal cell carcinoma. Notes on the study in general: Pretreatment tumor biopsies were lacking, so baseline clonotypes are unknown.

As to treatment: 15 Gy SBRT to primary tumor, nephrectomy 4 weeks later. The tumor was a clear cell renal cell carcinoma. CDR3 size: 13 residues. V shed 5 bases, J shed 8 bases, and the junction held 8 bases outside the gene matches. In germline, CDR1 is SGHAT, CDR2 FQNNGV. This table comes from immunoSEQ multiplex PCR, and its TCRdb copy is limited to in-frame clones, with some not included. The data contain 15,000 to 20,000 clones, 50% of them seen just once; the ten biggest clones take up about two fifths. The rearrangement links TRBV11-2 to TRBJ1-2, with TRBD1 identical over 7 bases. The TCR sequence derives from a woman in her sixties or seventies with renal cell carcinoma. This material consisted of tumor tissue, taken from a patient whose treatment included radiotherapy and nephrectomy. Here the CDR3 DNA reads TGTGCCAGCAGCATTCAATGGACAGGAGGCTACACCTTC. It yields the protein CASSIQWTGGYTF.